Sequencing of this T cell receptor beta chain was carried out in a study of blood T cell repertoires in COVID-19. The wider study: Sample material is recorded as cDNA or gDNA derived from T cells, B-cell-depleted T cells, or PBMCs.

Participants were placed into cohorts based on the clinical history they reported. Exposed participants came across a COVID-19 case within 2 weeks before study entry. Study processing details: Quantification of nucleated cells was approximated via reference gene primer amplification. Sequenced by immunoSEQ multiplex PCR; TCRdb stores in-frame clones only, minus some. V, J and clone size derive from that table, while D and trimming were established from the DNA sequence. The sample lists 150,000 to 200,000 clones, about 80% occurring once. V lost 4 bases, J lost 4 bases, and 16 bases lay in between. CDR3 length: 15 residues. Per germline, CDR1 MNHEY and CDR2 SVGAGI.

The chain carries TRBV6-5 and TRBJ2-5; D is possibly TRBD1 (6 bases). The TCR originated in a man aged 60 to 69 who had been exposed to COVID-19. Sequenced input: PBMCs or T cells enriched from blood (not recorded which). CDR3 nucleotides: TGTGCCAGCAGTTTCACAGGGAACAGGCTAGAGACCCAGTACTTC. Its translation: CASSFTGNRLETQYF.